This T cell receptor (beta chain) was profiled in a study of blood T cell repertoires in COVID-19. As for the study in general: T cells, B-cell-depleted T cells, or PBMCs supplied cDNA or gDNA.

This clone showed up just once. Only in-frame clones appear in the TCRdb table, and some are missing; sequencing was by immunoSEQ multiplex PCR. This table has roughly 190,000 clones, 84% appearing once. Germline values: CDR1 SGHDN, CDR2 FVKESK. Trimming took off 4 bases at V and 8 bases at J, with 29 bases between the two ends. CDR3 length equals 19 residues. Specimen: peripheral blood. The chain uses TRBV14 and TRBJ1-4, with a weak D call TRBD1 (5 bases). The sequence was collected from a man aged 25 to 40 with active or convalescent COVID-19. This CDR3 is CASSPRPSQPQGLREKLFF. The CDR3 nucleotides read TGTGCCAGCAGCCCCCGACCCTCCCAGCCTCAGGGCCTAAGAGAAAAACTGTTTTTT.